This T cell receptor (beta chain) was obtained from a study of blood T cell repertoires in COVID-19. The overall study: Samples representing acute and convalescent COVID-19 were sourced from the United States, Italy and Spain.

CDR1 is SGHRS and CDR2 is YFSETQ in the germline V gene. V was shortened by 0 bases and J by 2 bases, with 7 bases between the two germline ends. This CDR3 has 14 amino acids. Libraries were prepared by immunoSEQ multiplex PCR; TCRdb keeps only in-frame clonotypes and omits some of them. The sample lists about 180,000 clones; around 89% were seen once. The receptor comes from a woman in her twenties or thirties with acute or convalescent COVID-19. The chain is built from TRBV5-1 and TRBJ2-3, with no clear D. Sequencing was carried out using peripheral blood. This chain's CDR3 is CASSLAGPTDTQYF. The CDR3 DNA reads TGCGCCAGCAGCTTGGCTGGCCCCACAGATACGCAGTATTTT. The complete variable domain, with remaining parts taken from reference TRBV5-1 and TRBJ2-3, reads KAGVTQTPRYLIKTRGQQVTLSCSPISGHRSVSWYQQTPGQGLQFLFEYFSETQRNKGNFPGRFSGRQFSNSRSEMNVSTLELGDSALYLCASSLAGPTDTQYFGPGTRLTVL.